A single sample is the source of the 3 T cell receptor beta chains below, sequenced in a study of blood T cell repertoires in COVID-19. TCRdb's copy holds only in-frame clones and misses some; the assay was immunoSEQ multiplex PCR. The data show about 210,000 clones, about 85% seen once. The sequencing sample was made of peripheral blood. These receptors came from a man aged 70 or older with acute or convalescent COVID-19.

This chain links TRBV2 with TRBJ2-7; 7 bases are shared with TRBD1. The CDR3 runs to 15 residues. V trimming: 2 bases; J trimming: 4 bases; junction bases outside the gene matches: 8. CDR1 and CDR2 (germline): SNHLY, FYNNEI. DNA for the CDR3: TGTGCCAGCAGTGAAAGACAGGGCGGCTTATACGAGCAGTACTTC. Translation gives CASSERQGGLYEQYF.

This chain uses TRBV6-1 with TRBJ2-7; a possible D gene is TRBD1 (7 bases). Germline-derived CDR1 and CDR2 are MNHNS and SASEGT. Between the trimmed V and J ends, which lost 3 bases and 2 bases, there was a span of 11 bases. This CDR3 spans 14 amino acids. CDR3 loop: CASSDQGGPYEQYF. The CDR3 coding sequence is TGTGCCAGCAGTGACCAGGGGGGCCCCTACGAGCAGTACTTC.

The chain couples TRBV10-3 to TRBJ2-3, with 9 bases that match TRBD2. The junction had 7 bases not matched to a gene; V was cut back by 1 base and J by 5 bases. Per the germline V gene, CDR1 is ENHRY and CDR2 is SYGVKD. This CDR3 has 16 amino acids. CDR3 region: CAISEYSGGTRDTQYF. CDR3 DNA: TGTGCCATCAGTGAGTATAGCGGGGGAACCAGAGATACGCAGTATTTT.